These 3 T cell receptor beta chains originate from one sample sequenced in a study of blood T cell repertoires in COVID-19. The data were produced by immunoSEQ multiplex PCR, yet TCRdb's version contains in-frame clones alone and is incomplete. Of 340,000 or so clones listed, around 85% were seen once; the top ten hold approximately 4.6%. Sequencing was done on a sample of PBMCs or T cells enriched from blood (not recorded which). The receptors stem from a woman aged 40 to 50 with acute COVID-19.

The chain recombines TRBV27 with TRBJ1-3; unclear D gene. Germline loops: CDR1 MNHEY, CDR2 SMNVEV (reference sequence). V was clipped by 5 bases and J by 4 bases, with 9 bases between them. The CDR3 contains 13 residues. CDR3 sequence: CASSPGEGNTIYF. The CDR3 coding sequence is TGTGCCAGCAGTCCCGGGGAGGGAAACACCATATATTTT.

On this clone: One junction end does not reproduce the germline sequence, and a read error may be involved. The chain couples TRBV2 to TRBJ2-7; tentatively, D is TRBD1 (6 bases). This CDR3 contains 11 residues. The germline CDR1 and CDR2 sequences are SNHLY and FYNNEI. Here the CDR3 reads CASSPHRDRNF. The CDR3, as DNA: TGTGCCAGCAGTCCTCACAGGGATAGGAACTTC.

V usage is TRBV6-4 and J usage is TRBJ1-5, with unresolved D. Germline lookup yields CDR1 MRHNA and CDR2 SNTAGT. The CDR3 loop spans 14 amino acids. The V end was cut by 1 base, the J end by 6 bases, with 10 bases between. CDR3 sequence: CASSDFWYGQPQHF. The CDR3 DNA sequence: TGTGCCAGCAGTGACTTTTGGTACGGTCAGCCCCAGCATTTT.